The T cell receptor (beta chain) described here comes from a study of T-cell reconstitution after alpha-beta-depleted transplantation in children. This clonotype was seen at least ten times. Its antigen is not known. As it was prepared, the TCRbeta library received unique molecular identifiers. TCRdb independently ran MiXCR on the PCR reads; one entry per CDR3 protein. This sample carries some 840,000 distinct CDR3 sequences, under 20% of them seen once, and the ten largest clones take roughly 5%. Study-wide points: Newly made T cells mostly supplied T-cell counts and diversity one year after transplant.

The TCR originated in a male patient younger than 18 who had a stem cell transplant for acute lymphoblastic leukemia, so the T cells may come from the graft donor. The sample in question was PBMCs, mostly from graft donor cells, obtained 360 days after TCRalphabeta/CD19-depleted stem cell transplant.

Here the CDR3 DNA reads TGCAGTGCCGGGACAGGGTTAGGCACTGAAGCTTTCTTT. It specifies CSAGTGLGTEAFF. The chain carries TRBV20-1 and TRBJ1-1, with 9 bases matching TRBD1. With V trimmed by 6 bases and J by 4 bases, 6 bases remained unmatched. The CDR3 sequence is 13 residues long. The germline gives CDR1 DFQATT, CDR2 SNEGSKA (reference sequence).